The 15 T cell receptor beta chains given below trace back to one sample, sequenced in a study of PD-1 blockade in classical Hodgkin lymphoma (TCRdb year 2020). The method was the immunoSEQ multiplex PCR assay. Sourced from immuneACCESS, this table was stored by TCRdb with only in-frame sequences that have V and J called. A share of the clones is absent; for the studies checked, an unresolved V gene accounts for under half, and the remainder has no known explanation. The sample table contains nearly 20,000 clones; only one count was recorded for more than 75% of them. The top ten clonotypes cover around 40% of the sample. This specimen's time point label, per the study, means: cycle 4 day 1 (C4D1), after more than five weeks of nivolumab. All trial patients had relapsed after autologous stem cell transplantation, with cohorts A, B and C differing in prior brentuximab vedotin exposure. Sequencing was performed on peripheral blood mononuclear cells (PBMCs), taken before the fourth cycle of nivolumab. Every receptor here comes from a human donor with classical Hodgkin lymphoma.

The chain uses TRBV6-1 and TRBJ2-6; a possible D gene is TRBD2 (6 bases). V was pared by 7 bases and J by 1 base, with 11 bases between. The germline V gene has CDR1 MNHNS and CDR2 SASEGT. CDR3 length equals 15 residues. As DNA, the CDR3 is TGTGCCAGCAAGGAGGGACTGTCTGGGGCCAACGTCCTGACTTTC. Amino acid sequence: CASKEGLSGANVLTF.

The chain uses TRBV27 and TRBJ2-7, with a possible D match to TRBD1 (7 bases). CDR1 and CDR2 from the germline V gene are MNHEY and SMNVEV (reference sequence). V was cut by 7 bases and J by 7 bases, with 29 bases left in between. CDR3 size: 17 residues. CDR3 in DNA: TGTGCCAGCACGGGAGTAAATAGAGACAGGGCCTGGGGGGAGCAGTACTTC. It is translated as CASTGVNRDRAWGEQYF.

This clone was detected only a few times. The CDR3 region is CASSVDGGKDYGYTF. The CDR3, as DNA: TGTGCCAGCAGCGTAGACGGGGGCAAGGACTATGGCTACACCTTC. The rearrangement joins TRBV9 to TRBJ1-2, with D possibly matching TRBD1 (6 bases). The CDR3 consists of 15 residues. CDR1 SGDLS and CDR2 YYNGEE come from the germline V gene. V lost 0 bases and J 3 bases, leaving 12 bases between the germline ends.

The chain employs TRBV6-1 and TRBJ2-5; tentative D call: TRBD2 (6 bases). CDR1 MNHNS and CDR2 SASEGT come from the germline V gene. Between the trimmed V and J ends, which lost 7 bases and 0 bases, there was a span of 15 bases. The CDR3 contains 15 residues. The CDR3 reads CASTSLRGYQETQYF. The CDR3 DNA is TGTGCCAGCACCTCCCTCCGGGGGTACCAAGAGACCCAGTACTTC.

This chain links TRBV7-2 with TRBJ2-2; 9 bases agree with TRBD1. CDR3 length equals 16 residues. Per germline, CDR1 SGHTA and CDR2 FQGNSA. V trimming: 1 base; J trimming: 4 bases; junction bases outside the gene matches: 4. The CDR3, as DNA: TGTGCCAGCAGCTTAGGACAGGGGGGGACCACCGGGGAGCTGTTTTTT. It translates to CASSLGQGGTTGELFF.

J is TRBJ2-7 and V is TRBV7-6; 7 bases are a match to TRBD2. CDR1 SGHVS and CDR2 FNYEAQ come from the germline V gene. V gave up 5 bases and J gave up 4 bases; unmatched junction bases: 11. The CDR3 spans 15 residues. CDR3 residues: CASSPPGLPFYEQYF. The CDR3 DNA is TGTGCCAGCAGCCCCCCGGGACTACCCTTTTACGAGCAGTACTTC. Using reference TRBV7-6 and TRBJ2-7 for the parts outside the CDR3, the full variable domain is GAGVSQSPRYKVTKRGQDVALRCDPISGHVSLYWYRQALGQGPEFLTYFNYEAQQDKSGLPNDRFSAERPEGSISTLTIQRTEQRDSAMYRCASSPPGLPFYEQYFGPGTRLTVT.

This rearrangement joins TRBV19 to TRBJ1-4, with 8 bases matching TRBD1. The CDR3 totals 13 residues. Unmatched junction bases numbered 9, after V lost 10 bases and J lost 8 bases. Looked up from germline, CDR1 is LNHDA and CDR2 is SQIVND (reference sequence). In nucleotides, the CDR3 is TGTGCCACCGGGGACAGGATTGGAGAAAAACTGTTTTTT. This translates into CATGDRIGEKLFF.

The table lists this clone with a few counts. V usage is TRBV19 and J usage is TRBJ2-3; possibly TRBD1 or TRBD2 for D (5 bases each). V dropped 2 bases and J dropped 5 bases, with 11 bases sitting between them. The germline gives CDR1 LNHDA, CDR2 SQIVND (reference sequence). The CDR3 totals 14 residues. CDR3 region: CASSISWDVDTQYF. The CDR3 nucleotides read TGTGCCAGTAGTATATCGTGGGACGTAGATACGCAGTATTTT.

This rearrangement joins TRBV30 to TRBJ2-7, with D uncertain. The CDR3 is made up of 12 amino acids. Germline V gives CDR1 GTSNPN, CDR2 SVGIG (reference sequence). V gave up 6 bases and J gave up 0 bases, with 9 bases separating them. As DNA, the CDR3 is TGTGCCTGCGGACCCAGCTCCTACGAGCAGTACTTC. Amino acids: CACGPSSYEQYF.

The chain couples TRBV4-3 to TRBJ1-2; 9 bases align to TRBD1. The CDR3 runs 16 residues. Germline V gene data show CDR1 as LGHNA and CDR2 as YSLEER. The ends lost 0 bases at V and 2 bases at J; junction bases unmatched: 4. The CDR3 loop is CASSQDRGTGNYGYTF. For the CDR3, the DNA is TGCGCCAGCAGCCAAGATCGAGGGACAGGGAACTATGGCTACACCTTC.

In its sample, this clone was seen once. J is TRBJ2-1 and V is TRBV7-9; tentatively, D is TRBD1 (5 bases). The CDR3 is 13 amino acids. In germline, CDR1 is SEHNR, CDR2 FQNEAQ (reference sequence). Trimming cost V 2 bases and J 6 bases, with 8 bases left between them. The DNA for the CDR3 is TGTGCCAGCAGCTTACTAGGGGCCAATGAGCAGTTCTTC. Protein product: CASSLLGANEQFF.

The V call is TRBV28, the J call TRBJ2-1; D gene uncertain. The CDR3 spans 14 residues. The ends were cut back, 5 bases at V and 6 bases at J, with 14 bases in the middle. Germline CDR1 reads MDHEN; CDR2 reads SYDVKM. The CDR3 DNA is TGTGCCAGCAGTAAGCACCCAACAAGCAATGAGCAGTTCTTC. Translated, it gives CASSKHPTSNEQFF. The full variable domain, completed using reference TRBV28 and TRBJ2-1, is DVKVTQSSRYLVKRTGEKVFLECVQDMDHENMFWYRQDPGLGLRLIYFSYDVKMKEKGDIPEGYSVSREKKERFSLILESASTNQTSMYLCASSKHPTSNEQFFGPGTRLTVL.

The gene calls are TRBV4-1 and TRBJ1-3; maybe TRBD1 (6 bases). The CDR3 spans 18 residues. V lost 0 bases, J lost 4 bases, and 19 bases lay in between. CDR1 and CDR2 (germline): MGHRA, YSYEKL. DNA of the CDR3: TGCGCCAGCAGCCAAGATCGTGGTGCAGGGGATTTGGGAAACACCATATATTTT. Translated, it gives CASSQDRGAGDLGNTIYF.

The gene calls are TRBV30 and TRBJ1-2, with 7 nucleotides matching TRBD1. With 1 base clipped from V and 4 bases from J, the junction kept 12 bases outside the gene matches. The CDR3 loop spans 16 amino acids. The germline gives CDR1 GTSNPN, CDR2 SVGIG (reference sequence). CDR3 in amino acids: CAWSDVRGTERYGYTF. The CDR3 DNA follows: TGTGCCTGGAGTGATGTTAGGGGGACAGAACGCTATGGCTACACCTTC.

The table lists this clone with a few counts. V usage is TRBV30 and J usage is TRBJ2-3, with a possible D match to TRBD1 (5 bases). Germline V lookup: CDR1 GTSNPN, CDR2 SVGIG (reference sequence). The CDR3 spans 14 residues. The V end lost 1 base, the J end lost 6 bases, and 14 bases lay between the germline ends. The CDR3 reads CAWSGAGLRDTQYF. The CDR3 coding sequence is TGTGCCTGGAGTGGGGCAGGGTTACGGGATACGCAGTATTTT.